A single sample gave rise to the 30 T cell receptor beta chains below, sequenced in a study of shared clonotypes between healthy human individuals. Only CD45RO-negative cells positively selected for CCR7 counted as naive CD8 cells, so terminally differentiated effector memory CD45RA+ cells were excluded. Assay used: immunoSEQ multiplex PCR; TCRdb lists only in-frame clones, some missing. This table holds some 2,100,000 clones, about 93% found once. Sample: naive CD8+ T cells from PBMCs. These receptors were collected from a man in his late teens or twenties in good health. Some clones in this sample may be carry-over from other donors' samples.

The chain joins TRBV2 to TRBJ2-5; TRBD2 is a possible D gene (5 bases). The CDR3 loop spans 15 amino acids. The germline V gene has CDR1 SNHLY and CDR2 FYNNEI. Trimming cost V 3 bases and J 4 bases, with 15 bases left between them. For the CDR3, the DNA is TGTGCCAGCAGTGACAGCATTACGGGATTAGAGACCCAGTACTTC. Encoded protein: CASSDSITGLETQYF.

The chain combines TRBV7-9 with TRBJ2-3; 7 nucleotides agree with TRBD2. CDR1 is SEHNR, CDR2 FQNEAQ, per germline (reference sequence). The CDR3 is 19 amino acids. The ends lost 4 bases at V and 1 base at J; junction bases unmatched: 17. CDR3 DNA sequence: TGTGCCAGCAGCTCCGTCAGAGCGTCTCCTAGCGGACGCACAGATACGCAGTATTTT. Residues: CASSSVRASPSGRTDTQYF. Full variable domain (rest looked up from reference TRBV7-9 and TRBJ2-3): DTGVSQNPRHKITKRGQNVTFRCDPISEHNRLYWYRQTLGQGPEFLTYFQNEAQLEKSRLLSDRFSAERPKGSFSTLEIQRTEQGDSAMYLCASSSVRASPSGRTDTQYFGPGTRLTVL.

The chain joins TRBV6-1 to TRBJ2-1; possible D gene TRBD2, 5 bases. V was pared by 4 bases and J by 0 bases, with 13 bases between. The CDR3 spans 16 residues. Germline V gives CDR1 MNHNS, CDR2 SASEGT. In DNA form, the CDR3 reads TGTGCCAGCAGTGCCTACACGGGGAGCTCCTACAATGAGCAGTTCTTC. It encodes CASSAYTGSSYNEQFF.

This clone was observed a handful of times. V and J are TRBV27 and TRBJ2-2; the D gene is possibly TRBD2 (5 bases). The CDR3 length is 13 residues. Per the germline V gene, CDR1 is MNHEY and CDR2 is SMNVEV (reference sequence). With 5 bases removed from V and 6 bases from J, the gap between germline ends came to 10 bases. This CDR3 reads CASSILVPGELFF. The CDR3 DNA reads TGTGCCAGCAGTATACTAGTCCCCGGGGAGCTGTTTTTT.

This clone appeared once. This chain links TRBV28 with TRBJ1-1; TRBD1 might be the D (5 bases). This CDR3 has 14 residues. The V and J ends lost 5 bases and 1 base respectively, with 11 bases between them. Germline CDR1 and CDR2: MDHEN and SYDVKM. The CDR3 sequence is CASSPGTWNTEAFF. CDR3 coding DNA: TGTGCCAGCAGTCCCGGGACCTGGAACACTGAAGCTTTCTTT. Full variable domain (missing parts from reference TRBV28 and TRBJ1-1): DVKVTQSSRYLVKRTGEKVFLECVQDMDHENMFWYRQDPGLGLRLIYFSYDVKMKEKGDIPEGYSVSREKKERFSLILESASTNQTSMYLCASSPGTWNTEAFFGQGTRLTVV.

This clone was observed a single time. The rearrangement joins TRBV11-2 to TRBJ1-2, with D possibly being TRBD1 (5 bases). Trimming stripped 1 base from V and 4 bases from J, with 13 bases between. The CDR3 has 15 residues. Germline CDR1 and CDR2: SGHAT and FQNNGV. This chain's CDR3 is CASSLGAGPGYGYTF. The CDR3 DNA follows: TGTGCCAGCAGCTTAGGGGCAGGGCCAGGCTATGGCTACACCTTC.

This clone was detected only once. V and J are TRBV4-2 and TRBJ2-1, with 12 bases matching TRBD2. J gave up 2 bases and V 4 bases, and 6 bases lay outside the gene matches. This CDR3 contains 17 residues. The V gene's germline CDR1 is LGHNA and CDR2 YNFKEQ. CDR3 DNA: TGTGCCAGCAGCCTCCCCACTAGCGGGGGGACCTACAATGAGCAGTTCTTC. Translating it yields CASSLPTSGGTYNEQFF.

The chain carries TRBV27 and TRBJ1-5; TRBD1 is a possible D gene (6 bases). V gave up 6 bases and J gave up 0 bases, with 12 bases separating them. The germline V gene encodes CDR1 MNHEY and CDR2 SMNVEV (reference sequence). This CDR3 region has 15 residues. The CDR3, as DNA: TGTGCCAGCAGGCCGGGGGCAGCTAGCAATCAGCCCCAGCATTTT. It specifies CASRPGAASNQPQHF.

The CDR3 region has the DNA TGCAGCGTTGACGACAGTTACAATGAGCAGTTCTTC. It is translated as CSVDDSYNEQFF. The chain uses TRBV29-1 and TRBJ2-1; D possibly corresponds to TRBD1 (5 bases). The CDR3 totals 12 residues. With 3 bases removed from V and 4 bases from J, the gap between germline ends came to 7 bases. The V gene's germline CDR1 is SQVTM and CDR2 ANQGSEA.

The chain combines TRBV9 with TRBJ2-7; no reliable D call. Trimming left V 0 bases short and J 3 bases short, with 22 bases between. In germline, CDR1 is SGDLS, CDR2 YYNGEE. This CDR3 has 18 residues. The CDR3 nucleotides read TGTGCCAGCAGCGTAGAGTACTCCGTCACATCCTTCAGCTACGAGCAGTACTTC. This codes for CASSVEYSVTSFSYEQYF.

V is TRBV14 and J is TRBJ2-2; the match to TRBD2 covers 11 bases. This CDR3 has 18 residues. CDR1 and CDR2 from the germline V gene are SGHDN and FVKESK. Losses at the gene ends were 3 bases for V and 0 bases for J; bases not matched to a gene: 6. The CDR3 loop reads CASSHFLAGGTNTGELFF. As DNA, the CDR3 is TGTGCCAGCAGCCATTTCCTAGCGGGAGGAACGAACACCGGGGAGCTGTTTTTT.

The chain couples TRBV19 to TRBJ2-2; the match to TRBD2 covers 7 bases. From germline, CDR1 is LNHDA and CDR2 SQIVND (reference sequence). The CDR3 extends over 13 amino acids. The J segment lost 5 bases and the V segment lost 11 bases, leaving 8 bases of the junction unmatched. The CDR3 bases are TGTGCCGTATGCGGGAGTGGGACCGGGGAGCTGTTTTTT. This encodes CAVCGSGTGELFF.

The J gene is TRBJ2-3, the V gene TRBV27; 11 positions agree with TRBD2. In germline, CDR1 is MNHEY, CDR2 SMNVEV (reference sequence). The V and J ends lost 5 bases and 4 bases, in that order; junction bases with no gene match: 8. This CDR3 region has 16 residues. CDR3 in amino acids: CASSARLAGSADTQYF. DNA of the CDR3: TGTGCCAGCAGTGCCCGACTAGCGGGGTCGGCAGATACGCAGTATTTT.

The rearrangement joins TRBV19 to TRBJ2-7, with 7 bases that match TRBD2. The V gene's germline CDR1 is LNHDA and CDR2 SQIVND (reference sequence). CDR3 length: 13 amino acids. Germline trimming cut 8 bases from V and 7 bases from J; bases unmatched to any gene: 11. CDR3 protein: CASEQPMGGEQYF. CDR3 DNA: TGTGCCAGTGAACAACCTATGGGAGGGGAGCAGTACTTC.

V usage is TRBV27 and J usage is TRBJ2-5, with TRBD1 matching 7 bases. The trim removed 5 bases at V and 5 bases at J, leaving 11 bases unmatched. In germline, CDR1 is MNHEY, CDR2 SMNVEV (reference sequence). This CDR3 spans 15 amino acids. This chain's CDR3 is CASSPGQVRGETQYF. The CDR3 DNA follows: TGTGCCAGCAGTCCCGGACAGGTCCGCGGTGAGACCCAGTACTTC.

V and J are TRBV14 and TRBJ1-3; possible D gene TRBD1, 5 bases. V was clipped by 0 bases and J by 3 bases, with 12 bases between them. This CDR3 has 16 residues. From germline, CDR1 is SGHDN and CDR2 FVKESK. The chain's CDR3 is CASSQDRTGVGNTIYF. For the CDR3, the DNA is TGTGCCAGCAGCCAAGATCGTACGGGGGTTGGAAACACCATATATTTT.

Regarding this clone: Other DNA sequences of this sample code for an identical CDR3. The chain joins TRBV7-9 to TRBJ2-7; D is unclear. This CDR3 spans 12 amino acids. From germline, CDR1 is SEHNR and CDR2 FQNEAQ (reference sequence). Trimming shortened V by 5 bases and J by 4 bases, and 9 bases separated the two germline ends. DNA for the CDR3: TGTGCCAGCAGCGCCCGGTCATACGAGCAGTACTTC. Protein: CASSARSYEQYF.

V usage is TRBV30 and J usage is TRBJ1-5; D is undetermined. The CDR3 loop spans 15 amino acids. The V gene's germline CDR1 is GTSNPN and CDR2 SVGIG (reference sequence). The germline V and J ends were trimmed by 0 bases and 6 bases, with 15 bases remaining between them. The CDR3 sequence: CAWSVRGGVGQPQHF. Here the CDR3 DNA reads TGTGCCTGGAGTGTACGGGGTGGTGTGGGTCAGCCCCAGCATTTT.

CDR3 sequence (DNA): TGTGCCATCCTAGCGGAAGATACCTACGAGCAGTACTTC. Its protein product is CAILAEDTYEQYF. The chain links TRBV2 to TRBJ2-7, with TRBD2 matching 7 bases. With 10 bases clipped from V and 2 bases from J, the junction kept 8 bases outside the gene matches. The germline V gene encodes CDR1 SNHLY and CDR2 FYNNEI. CDR3 length equals 13 residues.

Comment on this clone: This same CDR3 is encoded by further DNA sequences in the sample. The chain is built from TRBV27 and TRBJ2-1; 7 nucleotides agree with TRBD2. Losses at the gene ends were 3 bases for V and 4 bases for J; bases not matched to a gene: 3. The CDR3 contains 14 residues. Germline values: CDR1 MNHEY, CDR2 SMNVEV (reference sequence). The CDR3 loop is CASSFRGSYNEQFF. The CDR3 DNA sequence: TGTGCCAGCAGTTTCCGCGGGAGTTACAATGAGCAGTTCTTC.

The chain uses TRBV28 and TRBJ1-5; 7 bases agree with TRBD1. Germline CDR1 reads MDHEN; CDR2 reads SYDVKM. CDR3 length equals 15 residues. V lost 5 bases to trimming and J lost 3 bases; unmatched junction nucleotides: 7. This CDR3 reads CASSPATGVNQPQHF. The CDR3, as DNA: TGTGCCAGCAGTCCAGCTACAGGGGTCAATCAGCCCCAGCATTTT.

This chain connects TRBV13 to TRBJ1-4; possible D gene TRBD1, 6 bases. Trimming stripped 2 bases from V and 8 bases from J, with 12 bases between. Germline loops: CDR1 PRHDT, CDR2 FYEKMQ (reference sequence). CDR3 length: 14 residues. CDR3 sequence reads: CASSLRGSTEKLFF. The DNA for the CDR3 is TGTGCCAGCAGCTTAAGGGGGTCAACGGAAAAACTGTTTTTT.

This clone was detected a few times. Other nucleotide sequences from this sample produce the same CDR3. The J gene is TRBJ1-5, the V gene TRBV28; weak D call: TRBD1 (6 bases). Trimming took off 2 bases at V and 3 bases at J, with 8 bases between the two ends. The CDR3 is made up of 14 amino acids. The V gene's germline CDR1 is MDHEN and CDR2 SYDVKM. CDR3 bases: TGTGCCAGCAGTTTAACAGGGCTCAATCAGCCCCAGCATTTT. Translating it yields CASSLTGLNQPQHF.

V gene TRBV11-2 combines with J gene TRBJ1-2, with a weak D call TRBD1 (5 bases). The CDR3 spans 12 residues. CDR1 is SGHAT, CDR2 FQNNGV, per germline. V lost 3 bases to trimming and J lost 6 bases, with 8 bases between them. The CDR3 coding sequence is TGTGCCAGCAGCTTCGCGGGGGATGGCTACACCTTC. Encoded protein: CASSFAGDGYTF.

V usage is TRBV5-3 and J usage is TRBJ1-1; tentative D call: TRBD1 (5 bases). TRBV5-3 is identified as an open reading frame with a role that is uncertain. V lost 3 bases and J 10 bases, leaving 13 bases between the germline ends. CDR3 size: 12 residues. The CDR3 is CARSCAGVGAFF. The CDR3 DNA reads as TGTGCCAGAAGCTGTGCGGGGGTTGGAGCTTTCTTT.

The rearrangement uses TRBV7-3 and TRBJ2-7; D gene ambiguous. Germline CDR1 is SGHTA and CDR2 is FQGTGA. CDR3 length equals 15 residues. Between the trimmed V and J ends, which lost 0 bases and 6 bases, there was a span of 15 bases. The CDR3 region is CASSLTWDLTGEQYF. In DNA, the CDR3 is TGTGCCAGCAGCTTAACGTGGGATTTGACGGGCGAGCAGTACTTC.

This sequence joins TRBV19 and TRBJ2-1, with 9 bases lining up with TRBD2. The V and J ends lost 1 base and 5 bases, in that order; junction bases with no gene match: 9. In germline, CDR1 is LNHDA, CDR2 SQIVND (reference sequence). The CDR3 contains 17 residues. CDR3 in amino acids: CASSIGGSGSVDNEQFF. The DNA for the CDR3 is TGTGCCAGTAGTATAGGGGGTAGCGGGAGTGTCGACAATGAGCAGTTCTTC.

V is TRBV10-3 and J is TRBJ2-5; D may be TRBD1 (5 bases). Germline CDR1 ENHRY, CDR2 SYGVKD. V was clipped by 3 bases and J by 4 bases, with 9 bases between them. The CDR3 contains 13 residues. The CDR3 DNA reads as TGTGCCATCAGTGACGCAGGGTCAGAGACCCAGTACTTC. Residues: CAISDAGSETQYF.

This clone has just a few counts. The chain combines TRBV21-1 with TRBJ1-5. TRBV21-1 is a pseudogene locus. The CDR3 is 11 amino acids. The CDR3 reads CAKRKNQPQHF. The CDR3 DNA reads TGTGCCAAACGGAAAAATCAGCCCCAGCATTTT.

The rearrangement joins TRBV6-1 to TRBJ2-1; no reliable D call. V was pared by 4 bases and J by 1 base, with 8 bases between. This CDR3 region has 14 residues. Germline V gene data show CDR1 as MNHNS and CDR2 as SASEGT. The CDR3 region has the DNA TGTGCCAGCAGTGTGGGTCAGTCCTACAATGAGCAGTTCTTC. Its translation is CASSVGQSYNEQFF.